These 21 T cell receptor beta chains originate from one sample sequenced in a study of cytomegalovirus exposure and HLA in healthy donors. The PCR made use of 60 Vbeta and 13 Jbeta primers. The table came from immunoSEQ multiplex PCR; TCRdb's copy has only in-frame clones and leaves some out. The sample records about 150,000 clones, roughly 79% being singletons. Specimen: PBMCs. These receptors were obtained from a woman aged 25 to 39 in good health and CMV-seronegative.

This rearrangement joins TRBV4-2 to TRBJ1-4; TRBD1 matches 8 bases. Germline lookup yields CDR1 LGHNA and CDR2 YNFKEQ. V shed 0 bases, J shed 3 bases, and the junction held 0 bases outside the gene matches. The CDR3 sequence is 15 residues long. The CDR3 here is CASSQEQGANEKLFF. For the CDR3, the DNA is TGTGCCAGCAGCCAAGAACAGGGGGCTAATGAAAAACTGTTTTTT.

This clone occurred once. This chain connects TRBV7-9 to TRBJ1-5; 7 positions match TRBD1. CDR1 SEHNR and CDR2 FQNEAQ come from the germline V gene (reference sequence). Trimming cost V 5 bases and J 9 bases; bases outside gene matches: 10. This CDR3 region has 14 residues. The CDR3 reads CASSLTGSEGPQHF. The CDR3 nucleotides are TGTGCCAGCAGCCTGACAGGGAGTGAGGGGCCCCAGCATTTT.

The V and J genes are TRBV7-2 and TRBJ2-2; 9 positions agree with TRBD2. The ends lost 5 bases at V and 1 base at J; junction bases unmatched: 11. Germline values: CDR1 SGHTA, CDR2 FQGNSA. This CDR3 contains 18 residues. The CDR3, as DNA: TGTGCCAGCAGCGAGGGCCCTCTAGCGGGGAAGAACACCGGGGAGCTGTTTTTT. This sequence encodes CASSEGPLAGKNTGELFF.

This clone appeared a few times. This chain joins TRBV20-1 and TRBJ2-5; perhaps TRBD1 as D (6 bases). The V and J ends lost 7 bases and 5 bases respectively, with 11 bases between them. Per germline, CDR1 DFQATT and CDR2 SNEGSKA (reference sequence). There are 11 residues in the CDR3. The CDR3 sequence is CSVGAAETQYF. As DNA, the CDR3 is TGCAGTGTGGGGGCGGCGGAGACCCAGTACTTC.

This chain links TRBV30 with TRBJ1-4, with TRBD1 as a possible D gene (5 bases). Germline V lookup: CDR1 GTSNPN, CDR2 SVGIG (reference sequence). This CDR3 comprises 15 residues. The V and J ends lost 2 bases and 0 bases respectively, with 10 bases between them. CDR3 loop: CAWSPTGATNEKLFF. The DNA for the CDR3 is TGTGCCTGGAGTCCCACAGGTGCAACTAATGAAAAACTGTTTTTT.

The rearrangement uses TRBV5-1 and TRBJ1-1; TRBD1 is a possible D gene (5 bases). The V gene lost 4 bases and the J gene lost 1 base, with 14 bases spanning the gap. In germline, CDR1 is SGHRS, CDR2 YFSETQ. This CDR3 has 15 amino acids. CDR3 protein: CASSMQGLTNTEAFF. In nucleotides, the CDR3 is TGCGCCAGCAGCATGCAGGGACTGACGAACACTGAAGCTTTCTTT.

This chain uses TRBV5-4 with TRBJ2-7, with unresolved D. This CDR3 has 13 amino acids. Germline V gene sequence: CDR1 SGHNT, CDR2 YYREEE (reference sequence). Trimming took 0 bases from V and 3 from J, leaving 7 bases between them. CDR3 sequence: CASSLDRNYEQYF. The CDR3 nucleotides are TGTGCCAGCAGCTTGGACAGAAACTACGAGCAGTACTTC.

This sequence joins TRBV5-4 and TRBJ1-5; D is ambiguous. The CDR3 contains 12 residues. V was trimmed by 4 bases and J by 5 bases, leaving 7 bases between them. Germline values: CDR1 SGHNT, CDR2 YYREEE (reference sequence). The CDR3 here is CASSLDDQPQHF. The CDR3 region has the DNA TGTGCCAGCAGCCTAGATGATCAGCCCCAGCATTTT. Complete variable domain (other parts from reference TRBV5-4 and TRBJ1-5): ETGVTQSPTHLIKTRGQQVTLRCSSQSGHNTVSWYQQALGQGPQFIFQYYREEENGRGNFPPRFSGLQFPNYSSELNVNALELDDSALYLCASSLDDQPQHFGDGTRLSIL.

This clone came up once. The chain combines TRBV11-2 with TRBJ2-7, with 8 bases identical to TRBD2. The CDR3 consists of 15 residues. The V gene's germline CDR1 is SGHAT and CDR2 FQNNGV. V was clipped by 10 bases and J by 1 base; unmatched bases: 12. The CDR3 reads CATTLGRGVSYEQYF. CDR3 DNA: TGTGCCACCACTTTAGGGCGGGGGGTGTCCTACGAGCAGTACTTC.

The gene calls are TRBV7-3 and TRBJ1-2, with 7 bases aligning to TRBD1. The CDR3 has 15 residues. V dropped 7 bases and J dropped 0; count of bases not matched to a gene: 8. CDR1 and CDR2 (germline): SGHTA, FQGTGA. This CDR3 reads CASNPQGRTNYGYTF. CDR3 DNA sequence: TGTGCCAGCAACCCACAGGGGCGGACTAACTATGGCTACACCTTC.

This clone was found once. The V and J genes are TRBV6-5 and TRBJ2-3; 8 bases line up with TRBD2. Germline lookup yields CDR1 MNHEY and CDR2 SVGAGI. J was trimmed by 3 bases and V by 4 bases; bases with no gene match: 9. The CDR3 length is 16 residues. Here the CDR3 reads CASSSAGRARTDTQYF. Written as DNA, the CDR3 is TGTGCCAGCAGTTCGGCCGGGAGGGCCCGAACAGATACGCAGTATTTT.

V and J are TRBV5-1 and TRBJ2-5, with D perhaps matching TRBD1 (6 bases). Per the germline V gene, CDR1 is SGHRS and CDR2 is YFSETQ. The CDR3 has 13 amino acids. V was clipped by 4 bases and J by 1 base, with 8 bases between them. The CDR3 coding sequence is TGCGCCAGCAGCGCGGACAGCCAAGAGACCCAGTACTTC. It specifies CASSADSQETQYF.

CDR3 nucleotide sequence: TGCGCCAGCAGCCAAGTCCCGGGGAACACTGAAGCTTTCTTT. Translation gives CASSQVPGNTEAFF. This chain uses TRBV4-1 with TRBJ1-1, with D hard to call. CDR3 length: 14 amino acids. The germline V gene encodes CDR1 MGHRA and CDR2 YSYEKL. V dropped 1 base and J dropped 1 base, with 7 bases sitting between them.

The V and J genes are TRBV29-1 and TRBJ2-7; tentatively, D is TRBD2 (7 bases). Germline V CDR1 and CDR2: SQVTM, ANQGSEA. CDR3 size: 11 residues. V gave up 2 bases and J gave up 6 bases, with 8 bases separating them. CDR3 sequence reads: CSVERGGEQYF. CDR3 bases: TGCAGCGTTGAAAGGGGGGGCGAGCAGTACTTC.

This clone came up once. The V and J genes are TRBV10-2 and TRBJ2-5; maybe TRBD2 (6 bases). From germline, CDR1 is WSHSY and CDR2 SAAADI. This CDR3 spans 14 amino acids. The V gene lost 8 bases and the J gene lost 4 bases, with 17 bases spanning the gap. CDR3 loop: CASCSRAGGETQYF. CDR3 coding DNA: TGCGCCAGCTGCTCCCGAGCCGGGGGAGAGACCCAGTACTTC.

The V and J genes are TRBV27 and TRBJ1-1; 10 bases fit TRBD1. In germline, CDR1 is MNHEY, CDR2 SMNVEV (reference sequence). The CDR3 runs to 15 residues. V lost 3 bases to trimming and J lost 4 bases; unmatched junction nucleotides: 5. The CDR3 bases are TGTGCCAGCAGTTTCCGACAGGGGGCTGGCACTGAAGCTTTCTTT. Translated: CASSFRQGAGTEAFF.

This clone was observed a handful of times. The chain is built from TRBV4-2 and TRBJ1-1; a possible D gene is TRBD1 (6 bases). V was cut by 0 bases and J by 1 base, with 21 bases left in between. Germline V gene data show CDR1 as LGHNA and CDR2 as YNFKEQ. The CDR3 totals 19 residues. Written as DNA, the CDR3 is TGTGCCAGCAGCCAAGATGTAGGCAGGGGTCGCCCTGGGAACACTGAAGCTTTCTTT. Its protein product is CASSQDVGRGRPGNTEAFF.

This clone was seen more than once but under ten times. The chain links TRBV5-4 to TRBJ2-2; TRBD2 aligns across 9 bases. The CDR3 is made up of 16 amino acids. V trimming: 5 bases; J trimming: 1 base; junction bases outside the gene matches: 6. CDR1 and CDR2 from the germline V gene are SGHNT and YYREEE (reference sequence). The CDR3 nucleotides are TGTGCCAGCAGTTCCAGCGGGGGGCGGAACACCGGGGAGCTGTTTTTT. It specifies CASSSSGGRNTGELFF.

In DNA form, the CDR3 reads TGCGCCAGCAGTCCTTTACAGGGAAACGAGCAGTACTTC. It translates to CASSPLQGNEQYF. The chain recombines TRBV10-2 with TRBJ2-7; maybe TRBD1 (6 bases). The V gene lost 5 bases and the J gene lost 5 bases, with 13 bases spanning the gap. The CDR3 covers 13 residues. Germline assignment: CDR1 WSHSY and CDR2 SAAADI.

The V and J genes are TRBV5-1 and TRBJ2-7; TRBD1 matches at 9 bases. This CDR3 contains 16 residues. Germline values: CDR1 SGHRS, CDR2 YFSETQ. The V segment lost 0 bases and the J segment 4 bases; nucleotides outside the gene matches: 8. This chain's CDR3 is CASSLGPGQGKYEQYF. The CDR3 nucleotides read TGCGCCAGCAGCTTGGGGCCGGGACAGGGAAAATACGAGCAGTACTTC.

The chain combines TRBV10-3 with TRBJ2-1, with a tentative D call TRBD1 (6 bases). The V gene's germline CDR1 is ENHRY and CDR2 SYGVKD. V was cut by 10 bases and J by 0 bases, with 13 bases left in between. CDR3 length equals 14 residues. CDR3 in DNA: TGTGCCACTCAGGGGATTTCCTCCTACAATGAGCAGTTCTTC. It is translated as CATQGISSYNEQFF.